This passage covers 14 T cell receptor beta chains from one sample sequenced in a study of blood T cell repertoires in COVID-19. Sequencing was performed with immunoSEQ multiplex PCR; in TCRdb, only in-frame clones are kept and a portion is missing. The table includes approximately 100,000 clones, over 55% detected once. Sequenced sample: peripheral blood. Every receptor here comes from a human donor with acute or convalescent COVID-19. The donor label of this sample is uncertain.

CDR3 coding DNA: TGTGCCAGCAGTTTGGACAAGAACACTGAAGCTTTCTTT. Its protein product is CASSLDKNTEAFF. J is TRBJ1-1 and V is TRBV6-5; tentative D call: TRBD1 (5 bases). The length of the CDR3 is 13 residues. Germline CDR1 and CDR2: MNHEY and SVGAGI. The germline V and J ends were trimmed by 4 bases and 1 base, with 7 bases remaining between them.

The chain is built from TRBV28 and TRBJ2-4, with TRBD1 matching 10 bases. The CDR3 runs 17 residues. V lost 6 bases, J lost 3 bases, and 11 bases stayed unmatched. The germline gives CDR1 MDHEN, CDR2 SYDVKM. The DNA for the CDR3 is TGTGCCAGCAGCGCGAGACAGGGGGCCCAGTACAAAAACATTCAGTACTTC. This encodes CASSARQGAQYKNIQYF.

The rearrangement uses TRBV2 and TRBJ2-3, with TRBD1 matching over 8 bases. V shed 8 bases, J shed 0 bases, and the junction held 4 bases outside the gene matches. Germline lookup yields CDR1 SNHLY and CDR2 FYNNEI. The CDR3 contains 14 residues. This CDR3 reads CASGTGRSTDTQYF. As DNA, the CDR3 is TGTGCCAGCGGGACAGGCAGAAGCACAGATACGCAGTATTTT.

V usage is TRBV28 and J usage is TRBJ2-7; the D gene is possibly TRBD1 (7 bases). The CDR3 runs 16 residues. Between the trimmed V and J ends, which lost 8 bases and 2 bases, there was a span of 22 bases. CDR1 is MDHEN and CDR2 is SYDVKM in the germline V gene. The CDR3 loop reads CASGLPLGTATYEQYF. The CDR3 bases are TGTGCCAGCGGACTACCCCTCGGGACAGCCACCTACGAGCAGTACTTC.

V and J are TRBV11-2 and TRBJ2-7; possible D gene TRBD2, 6 bases. CDR3 size: 15 residues. V shed 2 bases and J shed 3 bases, with 14 bases lying between them. Germline V lookup: CDR1 SGHAT, CDR2 FQNNGV. CDR3 protein: CASSLTAGRIYEQYV. The CDR3 DNA is TGTGCCAGCAGCTTAACGGCAGGGAGGATCTACGAGCAGTACGTC.

The chain uses TRBV19 and TRBJ1-2, with D uncertain. Germline loops: CDR1 LNHDA, CDR2 SQIVND (reference sequence). V was cut by 5 bases and J by 3 bases, with 4 bases left in between. The length of the CDR3 is 11 residues. The CDR3 sequence: CASSQYYGYTF. DNA for the CDR3: TGTGCCAGTAGTCAGTACTATGGCTACACCTTC.

V is TRBV6-6 and J is TRBJ2-1, with 10 bases lining up with TRBD2. The CDR3 contains 15 residues. Trimming cost V 7 bases and J 10 bases; bases outside gene matches: 13. Germline V gene sequence: CDR1 MNHNY, CDR2 SVGAGI (reference sequence). The CDR3 DNA follows: TGTGCCAGCATCTTGACTAGCGGGCCTCAGGGGGAGCAGTTCTTC. Translated: CASILTSGPQGEQFF.

The chain couples TRBV7-8 to TRBJ2-7, with 10 positions matching TRBD2. The CDR3 contains 15 residues. After removal of 6 bases from V and 3 bases from J, the junction contained 8 bases not matched to a gene. Germline V lookup: CDR1 SGHVS, CDR2 FQNEAQ. Written as DNA, the CDR3 is TGTGCCAGCAGTCAGAGCGGGGGGGCCCTCTACGAGCAGTACTTC. Its translation: CASSQSGGALYEQYF.

The rearrangement uses TRBV6-5 and TRBJ1-2; D ambiguous. The CDR3 is 14 amino acids. The V and J ends lost 6 bases and 2 bases respectively, with 13 bases between them. The germline V gene has CDR1 MNHEY and CDR2 SVGAGI. CDR3 nucleotide sequence: TGTGCCAGCAGCCCAAGAGGAGGGAACTATGGCTACACCTTC. Encoded protein: CASSPRGGNYGYTF.

This clone was detected only a few times. The chain uses TRBV25-1 and TRBJ1-4; weak D call: TRBD1 (6 bases). This CDR3 contains 16 residues. Germline CDR1 and CDR2: MGHDK and SYGVNS. Deletions cut 5 bases from V and 0 bases from J, with 13 bases between. CDR3 residues: CASSRQGLTTNEKLFF. The DNA of the CDR3 is TGTGCCAGCAGTCGGCAGGGGCTTACAACTAATGAAAAACTGTTTTTT.

The chain links TRBV18 to TRBJ1-4; 9 bases align to TRBD1. This CDR3 has 16 amino acids. J lost 5 bases, V lost 3 bases, and 7 bases had no gene match. Germline V gene lookup returns CDR1 KGHSH and CDR2 LQKENI. The CDR3 loop is CASSPNRQGGNEKLFF. In DNA, the CDR3 is TGTGCCAGCTCACCGAATCGACAGGGGGGCAATGAAAAACTGTTTTTT.

The V call is TRBV6-2 or TRBV6-3, the J call TRBJ1-1; possible D gene TRBD1, 5 bases. Germline V gives CDR1 MNHEY, CDR2 SVGEGT. With 2 bases removed from V and 5 bases from J, the gap between germline ends came to 12 bases. This CDR3 is built from 14 residues. The chain's CDR3 is CASSYAGIRTEAFF. The CDR3 DNA is TGTGCCAGCAGTTACGCAGGGATTCGGACTGAAGCTTTCTTT.

This clone came up a few times. The CDR3, as DNA: TGTGCCAGCCCAGATTACGAGCAGTACGTC. Residues: CASPDYEQYV. The chain is built from TRBV25-1 and TRBJ2-7, with D uncertain. This CDR3 is built from 10 residues. Trimming took 8 bases from V and 4 from J, leaving 6 bases between them. The germline V gene has CDR1 MGHDK and CDR2 SYGVNS.

This clone was seen a few times. This chain connects TRBV7-2 to TRBJ1-2; D uncertain. Looked up from germline, CDR1 is SGHTA and CDR2 is FQGNSA. The CDR3 has 14 amino acids. The V end lost 1 base, the J end lost 7 bases, and 13 bases lay between the germline ends. CDR3 sequence: CASSLGRGTGGYTF. The CDR3 bases are TGTGCCAGCAGCTTAGGTCGGGGTACGGGTGGCTACACCTTC.